This T cell receptor beta chain came from a study of shared T cell receptors in the human thymus. TCRdb's copy holds only in-frame clones and misses some; the assay was immunoSEQ multiplex PCR. The data show 540,000 or so clones, with around 78% seen just once and more than 0.01% held by the top ten. Germline-derived CDR1 and CDR2 are SGHAT and FQNNGV. V was trimmed by 4 bases and J by 3 bases, leaving 17 bases between them. The CDR3 is 16 amino acids. The same specimen was also included in a second study, on human thymus T cells. That publication notes: The sample donors, healthy Finnish infants, were having corrective surgery for congenital heart defects. Resections from corrective heart surgery supplied the thymus tissue. There appeared to be biased usage of V and J genes in thymic and blood repertoires. Highly overlapping thymic repertoires among unrelated individuals were reported in related research.

This chain uses TRBV11-2 with TRBJ2-3, with a possible D match to TRBD2 (5 bases). The TCR was taken from a boy younger than two with a congenital heart defect. Sequences were obtained from thymocytes. CDR3 coding DNA: TGTGCCAGCAGCTCAAAACGGGGTAGGAGGACAGATACGCAGTATTTT. The encoded protein is CASSSKRGRRTDTQYF.